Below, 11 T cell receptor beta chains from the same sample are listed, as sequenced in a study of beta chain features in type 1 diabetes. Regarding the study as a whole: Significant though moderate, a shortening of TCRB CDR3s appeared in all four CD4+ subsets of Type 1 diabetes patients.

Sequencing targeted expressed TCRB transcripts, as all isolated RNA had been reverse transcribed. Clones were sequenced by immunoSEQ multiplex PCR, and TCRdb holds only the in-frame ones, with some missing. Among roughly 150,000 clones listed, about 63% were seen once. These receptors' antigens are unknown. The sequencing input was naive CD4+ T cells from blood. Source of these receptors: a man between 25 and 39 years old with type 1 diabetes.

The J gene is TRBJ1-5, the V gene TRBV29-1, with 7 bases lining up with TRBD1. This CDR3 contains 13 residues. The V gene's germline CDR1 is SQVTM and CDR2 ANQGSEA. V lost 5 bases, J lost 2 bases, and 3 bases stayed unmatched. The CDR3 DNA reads TGCAGCGTTCGACAGGGCCGCAATCAGCCCCAGCATTTT. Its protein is CSVRQGRNQPQHF.

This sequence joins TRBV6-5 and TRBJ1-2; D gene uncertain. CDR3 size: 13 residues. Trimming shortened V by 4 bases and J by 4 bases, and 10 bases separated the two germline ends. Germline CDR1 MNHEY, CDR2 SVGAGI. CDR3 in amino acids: CASSLSTVYGYTF. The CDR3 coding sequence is TGTGCCAGCAGTTTATCGACGGTCTATGGCTACACCTTC.

Here the CDR3 DNA reads TGTGCCTGGAGCGCCGGGGAAGAGACCCAGTACTTC. Translating gives CAWSAGEETQYF. The chain recombines TRBV30 with TRBJ2-5, with D possibly matching TRBD2 (5 bases). CDR3 length: 12 amino acids. Germline V gene data show CDR1 as GTSNPN and CDR2 as SVGIG (reference sequence). The ends were cut back, 3 bases at V and 3 bases at J, with 8 bases in the middle.

CDR3 protein: CASKGGDTQYF. The CDR3 region has the DNA TGTGCCAGCAAGGGGGGAGATACGCAGTATTTT. The chain recombines TRBV9 with TRBJ2-3; D might be TRBD1 or TRBD2, each matching 6 bases. The CDR3 is 11 residues long. With 6 bases removed from V and 5 bases from J, the gap between germline ends came to 7 bases. CDR1 and CDR2 from the germline V gene are SGDLS and YYNGEE.

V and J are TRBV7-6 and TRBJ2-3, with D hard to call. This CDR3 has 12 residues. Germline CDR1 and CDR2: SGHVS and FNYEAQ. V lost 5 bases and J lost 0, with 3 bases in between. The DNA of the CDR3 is TGTGCCAGCAGCCTTAGCACAGATACGCAGTATTTT. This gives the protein CASSLSTDTQYF.

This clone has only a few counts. The CDR3 sequence is CASSRNTRGAPDTQYF. CDR3 in DNA: TGTGCCAGCTCACGCAATACGAGGGGAGCCCCAGATACGCAGTATTTT. The gene calls are TRBV18 and TRBJ2-3; D tentatively reads TRBD1 or TRBD2 (5 bases each). Germline CDR1 KGHSH, CDR2 LQKENI. V was pared by 4 bases and J by 4 bases, with 18 bases between. The CDR3 runs 16 residues.

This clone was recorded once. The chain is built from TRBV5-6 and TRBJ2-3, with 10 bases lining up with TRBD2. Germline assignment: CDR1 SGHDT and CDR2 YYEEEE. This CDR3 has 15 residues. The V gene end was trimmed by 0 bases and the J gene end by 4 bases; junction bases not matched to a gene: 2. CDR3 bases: TGTGCCAGCAGCTTGGGACTAGCGGGTTCAGATACGCAGTATTTT. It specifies CASSLGLAGSDTQYF.

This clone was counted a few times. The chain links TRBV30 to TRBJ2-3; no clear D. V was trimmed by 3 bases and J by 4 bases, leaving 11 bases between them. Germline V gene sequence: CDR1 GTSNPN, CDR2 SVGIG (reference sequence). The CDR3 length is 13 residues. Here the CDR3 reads CAWSHGTADTQYF. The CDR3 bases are TGTGCCTGGAGCCATGGAACGGCAGATACGCAGTATTTT.

This CDR3 is CSVEGDRGRDYTF. The CDR3 coding sequence is TGCAGCGTTGAGGGAGACAGGGGAAGGGACTACACCTTC. The chain combines TRBV29-1 with TRBJ1-2; 8 nucleotides agree with TRBD1. Germline V gene data show CDR1 as SQVTM and CDR2 as ANQGSEA. The CDR3 has 13 residues. The trim removed 3 bases at V and 10 bases at J, leaving 10 bases unmatched.

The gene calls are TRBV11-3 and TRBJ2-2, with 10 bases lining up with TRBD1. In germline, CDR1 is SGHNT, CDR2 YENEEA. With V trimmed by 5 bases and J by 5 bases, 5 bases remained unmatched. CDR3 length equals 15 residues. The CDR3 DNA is TGTGCCAGCAGCCGGACAGGGGGTCGTACCGGGGAGCTGTTTTTT. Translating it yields CASSRTGGRTGELFF.

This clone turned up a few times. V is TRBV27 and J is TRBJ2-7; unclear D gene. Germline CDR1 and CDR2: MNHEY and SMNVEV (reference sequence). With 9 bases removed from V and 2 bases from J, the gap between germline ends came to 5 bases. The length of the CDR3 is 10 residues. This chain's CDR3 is CASPPYEQYF. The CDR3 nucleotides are TGTGCCAGTCCTCCCTACGAGCAGTACTTC.